The clone carrying this T cell receptor (beta chain) was recorded a few times. Its antigen remains unidentified. These data come from a study of tumor and adjacent non-tumor tissue in lung cancer. Study background: Stage I to III disease affected roughly ten men and roughly five women aged about 31 to 76.

The template was RNA from unsorted bulk tissue. A modified ARM-PCR protocol with three rounds of nested PCR amplified TCRbeta. MiXCR, run by TCRdb on the multiplex PCR reads, gives a single entry per CDR3 protein. The sample lists over 110,000 distinct CDR3 sequences; around 66% were seen once. In germline, CDR1 is SQVTM, CDR2 ANQGSEA. This CDR3 region has 14 residues. With V trimmed by 4 bases and J by 3 bases, 7 bases remained unmatched. Study-wide findings and caveats: Shorter survival was associated with higher TCR diversity in tumors. Tumor tissue had significantly higher TCR diversity than normal lung. Normal lung showed higher cumulative top 100 clone frequency than tumor.

The chain links TRBV29-1 to TRBJ2-7, with 9 bases matching TRBD1. The sequencing sample was made of lung tumor tissue. This TCR was sampled from a man aged 60-69 years with small cell lung cancer. The CDR3 is CSVGSRTGVYEQYF. In DNA form, the CDR3 reads TGCAGCGTTGGAAGTCGGACAGGGGTCTACGAGCAGTACTTC.